One sample yielded the 9 T cell receptor beta chains listed below, sequenced in a study of human T cells and chemical hapten exposure. Time point reported: patch test 2, 6 weeks after DPC sensitization. Treatment reported: therapeutic diphenylcyclopropenone sensitization with weekly scalp DPC. TCRdb reanalysed the RACE reads using MiXCR and keeps one entry per CDR3 protein. Of about 400,000 distinct CDR3 sequences listed, around 6% are singletons. The input for sequencing was whole blood, taken in connection with sensitization to the hapten diphenylcyclopropenone (DPC). All receptors derive from a young woman with alopecia areata. Some clones in this sample may be carry-over from other donors' samples.

This sequence joins TRBV29-1 and TRBJ2-2; 9 bases match TRBD2. With V trimmed by 4 bases and J by 5 bases, 11 bases remained unmatched. The CDR3 is made up of 16 amino acids. Looked up from germline, CDR1 is SQVTM and CDR2 is ANQGSEA. CDR3 amino acids: CSVVSERGASTGELFF. The DNA for the CDR3 is TGCAGCGTTGTAAGTGAGCGGGGGGCCTCAACCGGGGAGCTGTTTTTT.

This clonotype showed up many times. J is TRBJ1-1 and V is TRBV10-3, with D possibly TRBD1 on 5 matching bases. This CDR3 comprises 12 residues. V was cut by 6 bases and J by 4 bases, with 9 bases left in between. Germline CDR1 reads ENHRY; CDR2 reads SYGVKD. The CDR3 spells CAISQGGTEAFF. The CDR3 DNA sequence: TGTGCCATCAGCCAGGGTGGCACTGAAGCTTTCTTT.

V usage is TRBV12-3 or TRBV12-4 and J usage is TRBJ2-6; D is undetermined. This CDR3 has 13 residues. V was cut by 6 bases and J by 4 bases, with 7 bases left in between. The CDR3 coding sequence is TGTGCCAGCAGACTACCCGGGGCCAACGTCCTGACTTTC. Translation gives CASRLPGANVLTF.

This chain joins TRBV25-1 and TRBJ1-5; tentative D call: TRBD1 (5 bases). This CDR3 is built from 14 residues. CDR1 is MGHDK, CDR2 SYGVNS, per germline. V lost 6 bases and J lost 7, with 16 bases in between. The CDR3 DNA sequence: TGTGCCAGCAGAGCGGCGGGAGGGGTGCAGCCCCAGCATTTT. It codes for CASRAAGGVQPQHF.

This clonotype was detected a few times. This chain joins TRBV12-3 or TRBV12-4 and TRBJ2-3; the match to TRBD2 covers 8 bases. The V and J ends lost 1 base and 2 bases, in that order; junction bases with no gene match: 2. The CDR3 has 15 amino acids. The CDR3, as DNA: TGTGCCAGCAGTTTAGGGACTAGCTACACAGATACGCAGTATTTT. Translation gives CASSLGTSYTDTQYF.

The chain couples TRBV15 to TRBJ2-5; 11 positions match TRBD2. CDR1 LNHNV and CDR2 YYDKDF come from the germline V gene (reference sequence). This CDR3 has 19 residues. Unmatched junction bases numbered 15, after V lost 2 bases and J lost 4 bases. The CDR3 sequence is CATSRSATISGGARETQYF. The CDR3 nucleotides read TGTGCCACCAGCAGATCCGCCACTATTAGCGGGGGGGCTCGAGAGACCCAGTACTTC.

This clonotype was seen ten or more times. The chain employs TRBV12-3 or TRBV12-4 and TRBJ1-1; D is perhaps TRBD1 (5 bases). The CDR3 covers 11 residues. V was trimmed by 4 bases and J by 10 bases, leaving 10 bases between them. The CDR3 nucleotides read TGTGCCAGCAGTTCACTTGGGGGAGCTTTCTTT. Protein: CASSSLGGAFF.

This clonotype has a handful of counts. The chain couples TRBV7-2 to TRBJ2-7; tentative D call: TRBD1 (5 bases). Per germline, CDR1 SGHTA and CDR2 FQGNSA. The CDR3 consists of 12 residues. V was trimmed by 5 bases and J by 4 bases, leaving 9 bases between them. The CDR3 DNA reads as TGTGCCAGCAGCAAGGGGCAATACGAGCAGTACTTC. This translates into CASSKGQYEQYF.

This clonotype was seen only a few times. The rearrangement links TRBV11-2 to TRBJ1-2; 7 bases are shared with TRBD1. V trimming: 1 base; J trimming: 6 bases; junction bases outside the gene matches: 5. CDR3 length equals 14 residues. CDR1 SGHAT and CDR2 FQNNGV come from the germline V gene. CDR3 residues: CASSLASGTDGYTF. Here the CDR3 DNA reads TGTGCCAGCAGCTTAGCTTCCGGGACAGATGGCTACACCTTC.